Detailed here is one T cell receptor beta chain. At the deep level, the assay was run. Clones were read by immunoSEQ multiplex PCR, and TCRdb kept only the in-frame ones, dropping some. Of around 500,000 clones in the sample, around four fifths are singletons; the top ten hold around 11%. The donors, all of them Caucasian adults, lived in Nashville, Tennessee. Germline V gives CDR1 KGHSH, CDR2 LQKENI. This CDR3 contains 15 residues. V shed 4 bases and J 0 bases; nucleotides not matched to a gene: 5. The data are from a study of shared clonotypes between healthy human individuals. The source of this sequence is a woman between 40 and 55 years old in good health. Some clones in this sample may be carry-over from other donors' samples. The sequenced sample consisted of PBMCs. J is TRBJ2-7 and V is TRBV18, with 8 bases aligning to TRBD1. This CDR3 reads CASSHPGQDSYEQYF. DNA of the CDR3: TGTGCCAGCTCACACCCGGGACAGGACTCCTACGAGCAGTACTTC.